A selection of T cell receptor beta chains follows, all from one sample in a study of OX40 agonist ivuxolimab in advanced cancers. Method: immunoSEQ multiplex PCR; TCRdb's copy keeps in-frame clones and lacks some. In the table there are 70,000 to 95,000 clones, approximately 95% of which are singletons. This specimen was CD4+ or CD8+ T cells sorted from blood, taken in a trial of the OX40 agonist ivuxolimab. These TCRs come from an adult with an advanced solid tumor such as melanoma, head and neck, liver or kidney cancer. Each CDR3 is given with its conserved first and last residue. Fields, in order: V gene, J gene, clone size, D gene, CDR3 protein, CDR3 DNA. D genes are given only for firm matches. The size entry is marked missing in some rows and otherwise reads once, few, many or a size class.

>TRBV7-3|TRBJ2-1|.|TRBD1
CASSGGQDNEQFF
TGTGCCAGCAGCGGGGGACAGGACAATGAGCAGTTCTTC
>TRBV7-9|TRBJ1-5|.|TRBD1
CASNTGGGDQPQHF
TGTGCCAGCAACACAGGGGGCGGGGATCAGCCCCAGCATTTT
>TRBV7-2|TRBJ2-3|once|TRBD2
CASSLPGLAGTDTQYF
TGTGCCAGCAGCCTACCGGGACTAGCGGGGACAGATACGCAGTATTTT
>TRBV7-6|TRBJ1-5|.|.
CASSLDRLNQPQHF
TGTGCCAGCAGCTTGGACAGACTCAATCAGCCCCAGCATTTT
>TRBV25-1|TRBJ2-7|.|TRBD1
CASSEFHGRGRFYEQYF
TGTGCCAGCAGTGAATTTCACGGCAGGGGGCGTTTCTACGAGCAGTACTTC
>TRBV7-6|TRBJ2-3|.|.
CASSLSRPDTQYF
TGTGCCAGCAGCTTAAGCCGGCCAGATACGCAGTATTTT
>TRBV4-1|TRBJ2-1|.|TRBD2
CASSQGLGQGGKNEQFF
TGCGCCAGCAGCCAAGGGCTTGGTCAGGGAGGGAAGAATGAGCAGTTCTTC
>TRBV2|TRBJ1-4|.|TRBD1
CASSESYRGEKLFF
TGTGCCAGCAGTGAATCATACAGGGGTGAAAAACTGTTTTTT
>TRBV9|TRBJ1-2|.|.
CASSVVEGYGYTF
TGTGCCAGCAGCGTAGTAGAGGGGTATGGCTACACCTTC
>TRBV7-9|TRBJ2-2|once|TRBD1
CASSSLRQGLTGELFF
TGTGCCAGCAGCTCCCTACGACAGGGCCTTACCGGGGAGCTGTTTTTT
>TRBV2|TRBJ2-7|.|TRBD2
CASSYREGDSYEQYF
TGTGCCAGCAGTTACCGGGAGGGGGACTCCTACGAGCAGTACTTC
>TRBV25-1|TRBJ1-3|.|.
CASSEGLGGTGNTIYF
TGTGCCAGCAGTGAGGGCTTAGGGGGAACTGGAAACACCATATATTTT
>TRBV4-2|TRBJ1-4|once|.
CASSQEKGSLNEKLFF
TGTGCCAGCAGCCAAGAGAAAGGCAGCCTTAATGAAAAACTGTTTTTT
>TRBV27|TRBJ2-3|.|TRBD2
CASSNLWREEADTQYF
TGTGCCAGCAGTAACCTTTGGCGGGAGGAAGCAGATACGCAGTATTTT
>TRBV28|TRBJ1-5|.|.
CASSLRGRQRPQHF
TGTGCCAGCAGTTTAAGGGGCCGTCAACGGCCCCAGCATTTT
>TRBV7-9|TRBJ1-2|.|.
CASSLGHYYGYTF
TGTGCCAGCAGCTTAGGACACTACTATGGCTACACCTTC
>TRBV7-9|TRBJ2-7|.|.
CASSTRQGQYEQYF
TGTGCCAGCAGCACCCGCCAGGGGCAGTACGAGCAGTACTTC
>TRBV5-1|TRBJ2-2|.|.
CASSLEEGGEDTGELFF
TGCGCCAGCAGCTTGGAAGAAGGGGGGGAGGACACCGGGGAGCTGTTTTTT
>TRBV27|TRBJ2-1|.|TRBD2
CASSRSGSSYNEQFF
TGTGCCAGCAGCCGAAGCGGGAGCTCCTACAATGAGCAGTTCTTC
>TRBV10-2|TRBJ2-3|once|TRBD2
CAARSGGTQYF
TGCGCCGCCAGGTCGGGGGGAACGCAGTATTTT
>TRBV5-1|TRBJ2-7|.|TRBD1
CASSLNRWDRGHEQYF
TGCGCCAGCAGCTTGAATCGTTGGGACAGGGGACACGAGCAGTACTTC
>TRBV7-9|TRBJ2-1|.|.
CASRYQNNEQFF
TGTGCCAGCAGGTATCAGAACAATGAGCAGTTCTTC
>TRBV7-3|TRBJ2-3|.|.
CASSLKRDTQYF
TGTGCCAGCAGCTTGAAGCGGGATACGCAGTATTTT
>TRBV13|TRBJ2-1|.|.
CASRTVTDTLLNEQFF
TGTGCCAGCCGAACAGTGACAGACACCTTACTAAATGAGCAGTTCTTC
>TRBV4-1|TRBJ2-1|.|TRBD2
CASRGGTSSYNEQFF
TGCGCCAGCAGGGGGGGGACTAGCTCCTACAATGAGCAGTTCTTC
>TRBV29-1|TRBJ1-1|.|TRBD1
CSAFNTGENTEAFF
TGCAGCGCTTTTAACACAGGGGAGAACACTGAAGCTTTCTTT
>TRBV18|TRBJ1-5|.|.
CASSPPGNQPQHF
TGTGCCAGCTCACCGCCTGGCAATCAGCCCCAGCATTTT
>TRBV6-6|TRBJ1-4|.|.
CASRTGVVTNEKLFF
TGTGCCAGCAGGACAGGAGTGGTGACTAATGAAAAACTGTTTTTT
>TRBV7-9|TRBJ2-7|.|.
CASSLEVEFSYEQYF
TGTGCCAGCAGCTTAGAAGTTGAATTCTCCTACGAGCAGTACTTC
>TRBV5-6|TRBJ1-5|.|TRBD1
CASSLGQGHQPQHF
TGTGCCAGCAGCTTAGGACAGGGTCATCAGCCCCAGCATTTT
>TRBV7-7|TRBJ2-6|.|.
CASSLAQGGANVLTF
TGTGCCAGCAGCTTAGCCCAGGGTGGAGCCAACGTCCTGACTTTC
>TRBV19|TRBJ2-7|.|TRBD2
CASSLWTSGSGRREQYF
TGTGCCAGTAGTCTCTGGACTAGCGGGAGCGGGCGGCGGGAGCAGTACTTC
>TRBV29-1|TRBJ2-7|.|TRBD2
CSVEGKAGGGYEQYF
TGCAGCGTTGAAGGGAAAGCGGGAGGGGGGTACGAGCAGTACTTC
>TRBV7-2|TRBJ1-4|.|.
CASSWADRANEKLFF
TGTGCCAGCAGTTGGGCGGATCGCGCTAATGAAAAACTGTTTTTT
>TRBV4-3|TRBJ1-1|.|TRBD1
CASSQATGGAFF
TGCGCCAGCAGCCAAGCGACAGGGGGAGCTTTCTTT
>TRBV7-9|TRBJ2-5|.|.
CASSLEYQETQYF
TGTGCCAGCAGCTTGGAGTACCAAGAGACCCAGTACTTC
>TRBV6-5|TRBJ1-1|.|.
CASRTNTEAFF
TGTGCCAGCAGAACTAACACTGAAGCTTTCTTT
>TRBV4-3|TRBJ1-1|.|TRBD1
CASSLGQLNTEAFF
TGCGCCAGCAGCCTGGGACAGTTGAACACTGAAGCTTTCTTT
>TRBV19|TRBJ2-1|.|.
CASSIGAGSYNEQFF
TGTGCCAGTAGTATAGGGGCGGGCTCCTACAATGAGCAGTTCTTC
>TRBV30|TRBJ1-1|.|.
CAGGANTEAFF
TGTGCCGGGGGGGCCAACACTGAAGCTTTCTTT
>TRBV4-3|TRBJ2-7|.|.
CASSQEGRLHEQYF
TGCGCCAGCAGCCAAGAGGGGAGGTTACACGAGCAGTACTTC
>TRBV28|TRBJ2-5|.|TRBD2
CASSSEREVQETQYF
TGTGCCAGCAGTTCTGAGCGGGAGGTCCAAGAGACCCAGTACTTC
>TRBV6-5|TRBJ1-2|.|.
CASSPLGGQGYGYTF
TGTGCCAGCAGCCCTCTCGGGGGGCAGGGCTATGGCTACACCTTC
>TRBV7-9|TRBJ2-2|once|.
CASSLTGPGSGELFF
TGTGCCAGCAGCTTAACGGGGCCGGGATCAGGGGAGCTGTTTTTT
>TRBV14|TRBJ1-4|.|.
CASSHQSEKLFF
TGTGCCAGCAGCCATCAAAGTGAAAAACTGTTTTTT
>TRBV7-2|TRBJ2-5|.|TRBD2
CASSSPTSPQETQYF
TGTGCCAGCAGCTCCCCGACTAGCCCTCAAGAGACCCAGTACTTC
>TRBV7-9|TRBJ2-7|.|TRBD1
CASSLEGQGSYEQYF
TGTGCCAGCAGCTTAGAGGGACAGGGCTCCTACGAGCAGTACTTC
>TRBV10-2|TRBJ2-5|.|TRBD2
CASSGRLAATQETQYF
TGCGCCAGCAGTGGTCGACTAGCGGCTACGCAAGAGACCCAGTACTTC
>TRBV7-8|TRBJ2-1|.|TRBD2
CASSLEWGGRADNEQFF
TGTGCCAGCAGCTTAGAATGGGGTGGGAGGGCCGACAATGAGCAGTTCTTC
>TRBV6-5|TRBJ2-3|.|.
CASSYSGSYRDTQYF
TGTGCCAGCAGTTACTCCGGGTCTTACCGGGATACGCAGTATTTT
>TRBV5-5|TRBJ1-5|.|TRBD1
CASSLGAAGTGFQPQHF
TGTGCCAGCAGCTTGGGAGCGGCCGGGACAGGGTTCCAGCCCCAGCATTTT